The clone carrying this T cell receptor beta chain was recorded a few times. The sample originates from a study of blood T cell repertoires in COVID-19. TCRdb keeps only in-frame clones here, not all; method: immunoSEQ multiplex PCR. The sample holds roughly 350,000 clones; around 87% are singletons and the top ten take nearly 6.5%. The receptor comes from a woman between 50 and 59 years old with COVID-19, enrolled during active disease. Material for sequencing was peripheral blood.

The CDR3 loop is CASSQDLGSYGYTF. CDR3 DNA sequence: TGTGCCAGCAGCCAAGATTTGGGCAGCTATGGCTACACCTTC. This sequence joins TRBV4-2 and TRBJ1-2, with D hard to call. The V end lost 0 bases, the J end lost 4 bases, and 9 bases lay between the germline ends. Looked up from germline, CDR1 is LGHNA and CDR2 is YNFKEQ. This CDR3 has 14 residues.